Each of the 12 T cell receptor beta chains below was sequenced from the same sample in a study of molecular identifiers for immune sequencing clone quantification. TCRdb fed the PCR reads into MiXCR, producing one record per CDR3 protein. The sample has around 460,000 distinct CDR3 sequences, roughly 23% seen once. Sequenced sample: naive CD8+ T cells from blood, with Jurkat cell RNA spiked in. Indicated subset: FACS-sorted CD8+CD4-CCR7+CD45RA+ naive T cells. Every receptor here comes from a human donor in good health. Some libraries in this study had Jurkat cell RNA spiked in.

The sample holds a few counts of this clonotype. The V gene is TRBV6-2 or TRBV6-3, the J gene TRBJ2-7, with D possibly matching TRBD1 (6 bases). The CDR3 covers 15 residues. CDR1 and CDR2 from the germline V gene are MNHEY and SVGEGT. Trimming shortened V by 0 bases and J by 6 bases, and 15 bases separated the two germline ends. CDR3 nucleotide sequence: TGTGCCAGCAGTTACTCCGGGACACCTCCTACCGAGCAGTACTTC. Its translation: CASSYSGTPPTEQYF.

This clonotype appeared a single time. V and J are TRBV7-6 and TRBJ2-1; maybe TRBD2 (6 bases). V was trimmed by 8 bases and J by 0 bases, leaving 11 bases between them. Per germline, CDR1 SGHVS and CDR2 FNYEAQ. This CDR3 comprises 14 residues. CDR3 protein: CASGPGDSYNEQFF. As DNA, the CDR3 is TGTGCCAGCGGACCGGGGGACTCCTACAATGAGCAGTTCTTC.

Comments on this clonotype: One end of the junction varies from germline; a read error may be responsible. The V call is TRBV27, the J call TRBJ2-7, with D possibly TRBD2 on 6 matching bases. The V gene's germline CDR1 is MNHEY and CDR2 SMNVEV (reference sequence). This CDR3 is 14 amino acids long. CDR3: CASSPSTSSFEQYF. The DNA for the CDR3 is TGTGCCAGCAGCCCCTCCACTAGCTCCTTCGAGCAGTACTTC.

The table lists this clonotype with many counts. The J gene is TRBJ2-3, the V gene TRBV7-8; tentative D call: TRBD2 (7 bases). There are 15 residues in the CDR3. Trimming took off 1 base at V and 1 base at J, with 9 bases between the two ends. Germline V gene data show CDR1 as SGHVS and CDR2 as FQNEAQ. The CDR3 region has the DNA TGTGCCAGCAGCTTAGTGGGGGGGCGCACAGATACGCAGTATTTT. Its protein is CASSLVGGRTDTQYF.

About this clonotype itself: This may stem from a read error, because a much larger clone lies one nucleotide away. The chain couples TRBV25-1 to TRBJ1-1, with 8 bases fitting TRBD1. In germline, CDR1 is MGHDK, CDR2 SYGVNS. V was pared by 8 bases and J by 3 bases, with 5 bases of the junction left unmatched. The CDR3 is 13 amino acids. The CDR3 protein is CASVGTGYTEAFF. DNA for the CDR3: TGTGCCAGCGTCGGGACAGGCTACACTGAAGCTTTCTTT.

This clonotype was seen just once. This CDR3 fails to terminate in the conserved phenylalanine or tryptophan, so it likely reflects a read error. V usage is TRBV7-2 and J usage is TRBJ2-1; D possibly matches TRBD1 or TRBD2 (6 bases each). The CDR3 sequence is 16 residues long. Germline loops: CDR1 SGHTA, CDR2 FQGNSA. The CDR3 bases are TGCGCCAGCAGCTTAGTTCCCGGGGGCGCCTACAATGAGCAGTTCTCC. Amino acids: CASSLVPGGAYNEQFS.

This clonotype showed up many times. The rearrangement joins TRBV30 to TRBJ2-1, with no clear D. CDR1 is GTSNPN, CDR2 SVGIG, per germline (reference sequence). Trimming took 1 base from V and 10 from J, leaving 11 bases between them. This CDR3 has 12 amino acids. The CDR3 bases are TGTGCCTGGAGTGCACTACGATCGGAGCAGTTCTTC. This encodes CAWSALRSEQFF.

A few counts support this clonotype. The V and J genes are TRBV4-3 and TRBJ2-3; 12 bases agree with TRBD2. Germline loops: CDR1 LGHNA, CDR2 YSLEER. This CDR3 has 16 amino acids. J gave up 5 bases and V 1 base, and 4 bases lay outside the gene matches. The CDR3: CASSQGLAGEIDTQYF. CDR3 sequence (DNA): TGCGCCAGCAGCCAAGGACTAGCGGGAGAGATAGATACGCAGTATTTT.

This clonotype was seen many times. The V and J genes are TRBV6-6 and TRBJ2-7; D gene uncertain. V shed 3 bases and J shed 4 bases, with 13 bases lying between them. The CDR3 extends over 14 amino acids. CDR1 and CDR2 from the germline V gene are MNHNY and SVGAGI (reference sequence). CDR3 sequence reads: CASSYGPSPYEQYF. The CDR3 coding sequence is TGTGCCAGCAGTTATGGGCCCAGCCCTTACGAGCAGTACTTC.

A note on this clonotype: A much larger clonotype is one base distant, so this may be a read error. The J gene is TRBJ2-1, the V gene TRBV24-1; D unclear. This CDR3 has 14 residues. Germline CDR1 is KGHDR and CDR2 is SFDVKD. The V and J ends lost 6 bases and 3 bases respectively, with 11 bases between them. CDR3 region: CATSSKSFYNEQFF. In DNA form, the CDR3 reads TGTGCCACCAGTAGTAAAAGCTTCTACAATGAGCAGTTCTTC.

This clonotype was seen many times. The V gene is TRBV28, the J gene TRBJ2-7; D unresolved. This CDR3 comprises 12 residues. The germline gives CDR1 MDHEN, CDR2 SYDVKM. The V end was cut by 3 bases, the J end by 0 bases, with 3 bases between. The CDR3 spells CASSLPSYEQYF. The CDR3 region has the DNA TGTGCCAGCAGTTTGCCCTCCTACGAGCAGTACTTC.

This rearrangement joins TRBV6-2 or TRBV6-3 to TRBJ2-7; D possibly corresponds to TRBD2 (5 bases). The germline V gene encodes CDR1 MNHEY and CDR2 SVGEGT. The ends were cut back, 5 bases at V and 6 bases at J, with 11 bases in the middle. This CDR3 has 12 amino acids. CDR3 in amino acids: CASSPRASEQYF. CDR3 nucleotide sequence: TGTGCCAGCAGTCCGCGGGCTAGCGAGCAGTACTTC.